The 20 T cell receptor beta chains below were found in one sample sequenced in a study of cytomegalovirus exposure and HLA in healthy donors (TCRdb year 2017). The library relied on the immunoSEQ multiplex PCR assay. For the multiplex PCR, a mixture combining 60 forward primers for TCR Vbeta segments and 13 reverse primers for TCR Jbeta segments was used. TCRdb took over this immuneACCESS table, retaining in-frame rearrangements with V and J assigned. Such tables are incomplete; in checked studies, under half of the missing clones stem from an unresolved V gene, and the remainder is unexplained. The sample records 150,000 or so clones, approximately 85% of which are singletons. Roughly 2.4% of the sample lies in the top ten. Source material: PBMCs. The receptors originated from a woman aged 18-29 years in good health and CMV-seronegative.

The chain combines TRBV30 with TRBJ1-5; unclear D gene. V was trimmed by 3 bases and J by 4 bases, leaving 7 bases between them. The CDR3 extends over 12 amino acids. The V gene's germline CDR1 is GTSNPN and CDR2 SVGIG (reference sequence). The CDR3 nucleotides are TGTGCCTGGAGGGGCGGGAATCAGCCCCAGCATTTT. The encoded protein is CAWRGGNQPQHF.

CDR3 amino acids: CASSPRDGGGTDTQYF. CDR3 nucleotides: TGCGCCAGCAGCCCACGGGACGGAGGAGGGACAGATACGCAGTATTTT. The chain employs TRBV4-3 and TRBJ2-3, with D tentatively TRBD2 (6 bases). Germline V gene data show CDR1 as LGHNA and CDR2 as YSLEER. The CDR3 is 16 amino acids. The V and J ends lost 4 bases and 3 bases respectively, with 17 bases between them.

The V call is TRBV19, the J call TRBJ2-6, with D possibly TRBD2 on 6 matching bases. Germline V gene sequence: CDR1 LNHDA, CDR2 SQIVND (reference sequence). The CDR3 sequence is 14 residues long. Trimming took off 10 bases at V and 5 bases at J, with 15 bases between the two ends. The CDR3 reads CATKMEGWANVLTF. CDR3 nucleotide sequence: TGTGCCACAAAAATGGAGGGTTGGGCCAACGTCCTGACTTTC.

This clone was seen a single time. This chain joins TRBV19 and TRBJ1-5, with a tentative D call TRBD1 (6 bases). Germline V lookup: CDR1 LNHDA, CDR2 SQIVND (reference sequence). The CDR3 is 13 residues long. Trimming left V 4 bases short and J 5 bases short, with 9 bases between. CDR3 region: CASSNRVYQPQHF. The CDR3 region has the DNA TGTGCCAGTAGTAACAGGGTGTATCAGCCCCAGCATTTT.

The chain recombines TRBV4-1 with TRBJ2-5; D is ambiguous. The V gene's germline CDR1 is MGHRA and CDR2 YSYEKL. Trimming cost V 1 base and J 3 bases, with 9 bases left between them. The CDR3 runs to 14 residues. Written as DNA, the CDR3 is TGCGCCAGCAGCCAAGTGGGCTTTAAAGAGACCCAGTACTTC. It encodes CASSQVGFKETQYF.

The CDR3 bases are TGTGCCTGGAGTGTACTCGGGATGGGAGGTTCACCCCTCCACTTT. Translating it yields CAWSVLGMGGSPLHF. V gene TRBV30 combines with J gene TRBJ1-6; D remains ambiguous. Per the germline V gene, CDR1 is GTSNPN and CDR2 is SVGIG (reference sequence). V gave up 0 bases and J gave up 9 bases, with 15 bases separating them. The CDR3 totals 15 residues.

The chain couples TRBV6-5 to TRBJ1-6; weak D call: TRBD1 (5 bases). CDR3 length: 14 amino acids. The germline gives CDR1 MNHEY, CDR2 SVGAGI. V shed 3 bases and J shed 9 bases, with 12 bases lying between them. In nucleotides, the CDR3 is TGTGCCAGCAGTTATCAAGTCGGGGGTTCACCCCTCCACTTT. Its translation is CASSYQVGGSPLHF.

V and J are TRBV4-3 and TRBJ1-5, with 10 bases lining up with TRBD1. V lost 4 bases and J lost 4; bases outside the gene matches: 4. The CDR3 sequence is 15 residues long. Germline CDR1 reads LGHNA; CDR2 reads YSLEER. The DNA of the CDR3 is TGCGCCAGCAGCCGGGACAGGGGAGTAAATCAGCCCCAGCATTTT. This gives the protein CASSRDRGVNQPQHF.

Turning to this clone: At one of its ends the junction is not consistent with the germline gene, which may arise from a read error. V and J are TRBV7-9 and TRBJ2-1; either TRBD1 or TRBD2 may fit D (5 bases each). The CDR3 totals 12 residues. Germline assignment: CDR1 SEHNR and CDR2 FQNEAQ (reference sequence). CDR3 sequence: CSSSLGELGQFF. CDR3 bases: TGTTCCAGCAGCTTAGGGGAGCTCGGGCAGTTCTTC.

The rearrangement links TRBV28 to TRBJ1-5; D perhaps matches TRBD1 (5 bases). Germline V gene lookup returns CDR1 MDHEN and CDR2 SYDVKM. The CDR3 runs 14 residues. V lost 5 bases and J lost 6, with 14 bases in between. The CDR3 loop is CASSGFIGVQPQHF. The DNA of the CDR3 is TGTGCCAGCAGTGGATTTATAGGGGTTCAGCCCCAGCATTTT.

Concerning this clone itself: Sequence at one end of the junction differs from germline and may be a read error. This chain joins TRBV7-9 and TRBJ2-7; 9 bases are shared with TRBD1. This CDR3 comprises 16 residues. Germline loops: CDR1 SEHNR, CDR2 FQNEAQ (reference sequence). CDR3 loop: CASSLRAGTGLSRLRF. CDR3 coding DNA: TGTGCCAGCAGCTTAAGAGCCGGGACAGGGTTAAGCAGGTTGCGTTTC.

The chain uses TRBV6-6 and TRBJ1-2; D perhaps matches TRBD1 (6 bases). The CDR3 is 15 residues long. Germline CDR1 and CDR2: MNHNY and SVGAGI (reference sequence). V was cut by 5 bases and J by 4 bases, with 17 bases left in between. DNA for the CDR3: TGTGCCAGCAGTGGAGTAGGGGGGGATGGCTATGGCTACACCTTC. Translating gives CASSGVGGDGYGYTF.

The J gene is TRBJ1-5, the V gene TRBV4-3; tentative D call: TRBD1 (6 bases). The CDR3 loop spans 15 amino acids. The ends were cut back, 3 bases at V and 0 bases at J, with 9 bases in the middle. Per the germline V gene, CDR1 is LGHNA and CDR2 is YSLEER. The CDR3 DNA is TGCGCCAGCAGCCAGGACAGTTCTAGCAATCAGCCCCAGCATTTT. Amino acid sequence: CASSQDSSSNQPQHF.

The chain is built from TRBV19 and TRBJ2-1; TRBD2 aligns across 7 bases. The CDR3 is 18 amino acids. The germline gives CDR1 LNHDA, CDR2 SQIVND (reference sequence). V was clipped by 1 base and J by 4 bases; unmatched bases: 13. The CDR3, as DNA: TGTGCCAGTAGTATAGTCCCCGGGGCGGGAGTCACGTACAATGAGCAGTTCTTC. Translating gives CASSIVPGAGVTYNEQFF.

This clone was seen just once. The chain employs TRBV7-2 and TRBJ2-6, with D perhaps matching TRBD1 (5 bases). The CDR3 runs 15 residues. Trimming removed 3 bases from V and 2 bases from J, with 8 bases in between. Germline loops: CDR1 SGHTA, CDR2 FQGNSA. As DNA, the CDR3 is TGTGCCAGCAGCTTCTTGACAGCTGGGGCCAACGTCCTGACTTTC. It translates to CASSFLTAGANVLTF.

The chain employs TRBV28 and TRBJ2-7; perhaps TRBD1 as D (6 bases). Looked up from germline, CDR1 is MDHEN and CDR2 is SYDVKM. Between the trimmed V and J ends, which lost 4 bases and 5 bases, there was a span of 9 bases. The CDR3 is 12 residues long. CDR3 amino acids: CASSSGADEQYF. The CDR3 DNA reads as TGTGCCAGCAGTTCAGGGGCGGACGAGCAGTACTTC. Filled out from reference TRBV28 and TRBJ2-7, the complete variable domain reads DVKVTQSSRYLVKRTGEKVFLECVQDMDHENMFWYRQDPGLGLRLIYFSYDVKMKEKGDIPEGYSVSREKKERFSLILESASTNQTSMYLCASSSGADEQYFGPGTRLTVT.

The rearrangement uses TRBV6-1 and TRBJ2-3; 8 bases match TRBD2. The V gene's germline CDR1 is MNHNS and CDR2 SASEGT. CDR3 length: 16 amino acids. V shed 1 base and J 1 base; nucleotides not matched to a gene: 4. The CDR3 sequence is CASSEVGTRGTDTQYF. DNA of the CDR3: TGTGCCAGCAGTGAAGTAGGGACTAGAGGCACAGATACGCAGTATTTT.

This chain connects TRBV7-9 to TRBJ2-1; D might be TRBD2 (7 bases). Between the trimmed V and J ends, which lost 5 bases and 7 bases, there was a span of 9 bases. Germline V lookup: CDR1 SEHNR, CDR2 FQNEAQ (reference sequence). The CDR3 loop spans 12 amino acids. The CDR3 sequence: CASSRGANEQFF. The CDR3 bases are TGTGCCAGCAGCCGGGGGGCTAATGAGCAGTTCTTC.

The chain employs TRBV5-1 and TRBJ2-5; unclear D gene. Looked up from germline, CDR1 is SGHRS and CDR2 is YFSETQ. V shed 0 bases and J shed 5 bases, with 14 bases lying between them. The CDR3 spans 15 residues. The CDR3 loop is CASSLVSSGSETQYF. The CDR3 DNA is TGCGCCAGCAGCTTGGTTTCCTCAGGCTCGGAGACCCAGTACTTC.

To note about this clone: The germline gene is not matched at one end of the junction; a read error may be the cause. CDR3 nucleotide sequence: TGTGCCCGCTCAGTAGGGACTAGCCCATTTCCCGCCCACTTC. Amino acids: CARSVGTSPFPAHF. This chain joins TRBV30 and TRBJ2-5; TRBD2 matches at 9 bases. The CDR3 extends over 14 amino acids. Germline V gene lookup returns CDR1 GTSNPN and CDR2 SVGIG (reference sequence).